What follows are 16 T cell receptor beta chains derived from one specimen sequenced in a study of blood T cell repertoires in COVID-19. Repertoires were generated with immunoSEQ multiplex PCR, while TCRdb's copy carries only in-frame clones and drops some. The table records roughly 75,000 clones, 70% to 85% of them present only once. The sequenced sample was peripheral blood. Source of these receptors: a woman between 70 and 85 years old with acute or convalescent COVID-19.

The CDR3 DNA is TGTGCCAGCTCACCCCCCCGGAACACTGAAGCTTTCTTT. The encoded protein is CASSPPRNTEAFF. V and J are TRBV18 and TRBJ1-1; D is unclear. V lost 3 bases and J lost 1, with 6 bases in between. Germline values: CDR1 KGHSH, CDR2 LQKENI. The CDR3 contains 13 residues.

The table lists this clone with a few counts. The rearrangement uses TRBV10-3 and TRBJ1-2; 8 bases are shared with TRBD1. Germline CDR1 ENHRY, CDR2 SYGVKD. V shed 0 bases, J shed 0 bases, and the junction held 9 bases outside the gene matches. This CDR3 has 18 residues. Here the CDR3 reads CAISESIGGQDTNYGYTF. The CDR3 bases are TGTGCCATCAGTGAGTCGATAGGGGGACAGGACACTAACTATGGCTACACCTTC.

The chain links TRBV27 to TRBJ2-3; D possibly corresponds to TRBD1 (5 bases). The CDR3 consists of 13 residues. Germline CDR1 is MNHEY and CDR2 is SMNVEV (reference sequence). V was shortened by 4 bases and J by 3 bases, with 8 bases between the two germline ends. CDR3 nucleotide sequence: TGTGCCAGCAGTTCCAGGACAACAGATACGCAGTATTTT. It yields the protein CASSSRTTDTQYF.

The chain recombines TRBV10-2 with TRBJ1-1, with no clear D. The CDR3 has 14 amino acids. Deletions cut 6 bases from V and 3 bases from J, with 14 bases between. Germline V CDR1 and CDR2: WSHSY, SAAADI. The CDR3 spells CASRPGDVDTEAFF. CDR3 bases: TGCGCCAGCAGGCCCGGGGATGTGGACACTGAAGCTTTCTTT.

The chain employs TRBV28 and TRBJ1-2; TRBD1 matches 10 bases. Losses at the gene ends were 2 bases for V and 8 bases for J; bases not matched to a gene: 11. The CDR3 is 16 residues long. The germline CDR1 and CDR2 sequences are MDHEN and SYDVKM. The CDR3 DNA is TGTGCCAGCAGTTTAGGGGAGACAGGGGGCGCAGGGGGCTACACCTTC. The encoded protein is CASSLGETGGAGGYTF.

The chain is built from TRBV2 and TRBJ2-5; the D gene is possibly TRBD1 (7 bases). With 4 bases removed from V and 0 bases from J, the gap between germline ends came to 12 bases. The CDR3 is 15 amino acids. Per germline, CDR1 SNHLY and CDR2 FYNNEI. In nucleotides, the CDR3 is TGTGCCAGCAGTGGCGGGACAGCCTACCAAGAGACCCAGTACTTC. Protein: CASSGGTAYQETQYF.

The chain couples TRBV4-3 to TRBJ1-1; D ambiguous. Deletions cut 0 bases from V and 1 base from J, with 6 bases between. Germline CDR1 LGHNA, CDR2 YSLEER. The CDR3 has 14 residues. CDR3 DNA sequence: TGCGCCAGCAGCCAAGATCCTTCGAACACTGAAGCTTTCTTT. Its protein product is CASSQDPSNTEAFF.

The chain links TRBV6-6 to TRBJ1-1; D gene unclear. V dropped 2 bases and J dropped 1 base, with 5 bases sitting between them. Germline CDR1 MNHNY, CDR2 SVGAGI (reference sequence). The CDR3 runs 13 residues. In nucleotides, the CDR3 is TGTGCCAGCAGTTACACAGCGAACACTGAAGCTTTCTTT. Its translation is CASSYTANTEAFF.

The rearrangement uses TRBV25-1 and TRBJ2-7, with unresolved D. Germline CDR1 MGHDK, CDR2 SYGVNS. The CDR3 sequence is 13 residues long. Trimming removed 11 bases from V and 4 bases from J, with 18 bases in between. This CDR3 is CAPYRLLEYEQYF. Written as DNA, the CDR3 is TGTGCCCCCTACCGATTGCTCGAATACGAGCAGTACTTC.

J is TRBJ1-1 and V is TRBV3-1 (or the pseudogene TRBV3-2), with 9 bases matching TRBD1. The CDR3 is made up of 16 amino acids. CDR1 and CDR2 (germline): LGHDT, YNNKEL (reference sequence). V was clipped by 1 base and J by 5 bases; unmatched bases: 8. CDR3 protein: CASSQARTGARTEAFF. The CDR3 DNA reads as TGTGCCAGCAGCCAAGCCCGGACAGGGGCTCGGACTGAAGCTTTCTTT.

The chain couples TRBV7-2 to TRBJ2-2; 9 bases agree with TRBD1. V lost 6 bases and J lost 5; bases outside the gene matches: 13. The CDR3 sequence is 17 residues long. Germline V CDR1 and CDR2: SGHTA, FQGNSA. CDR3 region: CASSSSGTGWGTGELFF. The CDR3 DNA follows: TGTGCCAGCAGTTCATCCGGGACAGGGTGGGGAACCGGGGAGCTGTTTTTT.

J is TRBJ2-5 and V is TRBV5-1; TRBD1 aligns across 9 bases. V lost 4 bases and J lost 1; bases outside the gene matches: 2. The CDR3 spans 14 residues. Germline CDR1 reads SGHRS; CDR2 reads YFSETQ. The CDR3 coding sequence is TGCGCCAGCAGCAGGGGACAGGGCCAAGAGACCCAGTACTTC. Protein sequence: CASSRGQGQETQYF.

CDR3 protein: CASTQEDYEQYF. In nucleotides, the CDR3 is TGTGCCAGCACCCAGGAGGACTACGAGCAGTACTTC. The genes are TRBV2 and TRBJ2-7; the D gene is possibly TRBD2 (5 bases). V lost 7 bases and J 3 bases, leaving 10 bases between the germline ends. CDR1 and CDR2 (germline): SNHLY, FYNNEI. This CDR3 has 12 amino acids. Filled out from reference TRBV2 and TRBJ2-7, the complete variable domain reads EPEVTQTPSHQVTQMGQEVILRCVPISNHLYFYWYRQILGQKVEFLVSFYNNEISEKSEIFDDQFSVERPDGSNFTLKIRSTKLEDSAMYFCASTQEDYEQYFGPGTRLTVT.

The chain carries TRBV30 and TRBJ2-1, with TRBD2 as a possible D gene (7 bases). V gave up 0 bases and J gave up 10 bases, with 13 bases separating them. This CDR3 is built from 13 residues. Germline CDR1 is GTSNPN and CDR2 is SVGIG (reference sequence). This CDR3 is CAWSVPGGQEQFF. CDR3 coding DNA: TGTGCCTGGAGTGTACCGGGGGGCCAAGAGCAGTTCTTC.

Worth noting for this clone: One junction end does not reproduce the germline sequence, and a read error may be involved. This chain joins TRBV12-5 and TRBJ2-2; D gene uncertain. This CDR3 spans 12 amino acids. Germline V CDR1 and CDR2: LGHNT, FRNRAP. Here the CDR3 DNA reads TGTGCTAGTGGTCAGAACGCCGGGGAGCTGTTTTTT. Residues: CASGQNAGELFF.

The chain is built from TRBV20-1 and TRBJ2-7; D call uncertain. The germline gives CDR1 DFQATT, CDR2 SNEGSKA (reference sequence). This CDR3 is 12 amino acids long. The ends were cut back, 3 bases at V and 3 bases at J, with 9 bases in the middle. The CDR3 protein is CSASSTGYEQYF. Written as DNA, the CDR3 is TGCAGTGCTAGTTCCACGGGCTACGAGCAGTACTTC.